A selection of T cell receptor beta chains follows, all from one sample in a study of blood T cell repertoires in COVID-19. Using immunoSEQ multiplex PCR, the repertoire was profiled, and TCRdb retains in-frame clones only, with some absent. The sample yields 150,000 to 200,000 clones, roughly 84% seen once. The source material was PBMCs or T cells enriched from blood (not recorded which). The source is a woman aged 50 to 65 who had recovered from COVID-19. The CDR3 runs from the conserved cysteine through the conserved F or W. D genes are given only for firm matches. For some rows the clone size is stated as once, few or many, or as a class when expanded; others skip it.

.	TRBV5-1	TRBJ1-2	.	14	TGCGCCAGCAGCTTGGCCCCCGGGGTATATGGCTACACCTTC	CASSLAPGVYGYTF
.	TRBV28	TRBJ2-7	.	16	TGTGCCAGCAGTGGCGGGGTAGCCCGGGCCTGGTACGAGCAGTACTTC	CASSGGVARAWYEQYF
once	TRBV7-8	TRBJ2-3	TRBD2	16	TGTGCCAGCAGCTTAAGCGGGGGCGGAGGGGCAGATACGCAGTATTTT	CASSLSGGGGADTQYF
.	TRBV18	TRBJ1-1	.	13	TGTGCCAGCTCACCGTACGGTCCCCCTGAAGCTTTCTTT	CASSPYGPPEAFF
.	TRBV29-1	TRBJ2-7	TRBD1	14	TGCAGCGTTGCGGCTAGGACAGGGGCCTACGAGCAGTACTTC	CSVAARTGAYEQYF
.	TRBV3-1/TRBV3-2	TRBJ1-2	.	13	TGTGCCAGCAGACAGGCGGGAGGGGATGGCTACACCTTC	CASRQAGGDGYTF
.	TRBV24-1	TRBJ2-5	TRBD2	15	TGTGCCACCAGTGATCCGGCCGGGCGGGAGAGGACCCAGTACTTC	CATSDPAGRERTQYF
.	TRBV2	TRBJ2-7	.	14	TGTGCCAGCAGTGCCCAGGGCCCCTCCTACGAGCAGTACTTC	CASSAQGPSYEQYF
.	TRBV7-6	TRBJ1-3	TRBD1	17	TGTGCCAGCAGCTTAGTTTTTCGGACAGGGGCTGGAAACACCATATATTTT	CASSLVFRTGAGNTIYF
few	TRBV14	TRBJ1-1	.	13	TGTGCCAGCAGCCAAGCCAGGGGCACTGAAGCTTTCTTT	CASSQARGTEAFF
.	TRBV7-6	TRBJ1-6	TRBD1	15	TGTGCCAGCAGCCTAGGGACAGGCATAGAATCACCCCTCCACTTT	CASSLGTGIESPLHF
.	TRBV3-1/TRBV3-2	TRBJ1-1	.	14	TGTGCCAGCAGCCAACAGGGGATTGGCACTGAAGCTTTCTTT	CASSQQGIGTEAFF
.	TRBV6-1	TRBJ2-2	TRBD1	16	TGTGCCAGCAGTGATCGGGCAGGGGGCAACACCGGGGAGCTGTTTTTT	CASSDRAGGNTGELFF
once	TRBV7-2	TRBJ1-3	.	15	TGTGCCAGCAGCTTATCCGGGACAAAAGGAAACACCATATATTTT	CASSLSGTKGNTIYF
.	TRBV28	TRBJ1-3	TRBD1	19	TGTGCCAGCAGTTTATTAGGGACAGGGGCTTTATTCTCTGGAAACACCATATATTTT	CASSLLGTGALFSGNTIYF
.	TRBV30	TRBJ1-2	TRBD1	17	TGTGCCTGGAGTCTACCTTACCTCACGGGACAGGGCTATGGCTACACCTTC	CAWSLPYLTGQGYGYTF
once	TRBV28	TRBJ1-2	TRBD1	16	TGTGCCAGCACCAACAGCAGGGACAGAGCTCTCTATGGCTACACCTTC	CASTNSRDRALYGYTF
.	TRBV5-8	TRBJ1-1	TRBD1	16	TGTGCCAGCAGATCCGGCGGGGCAGGGGGCAGGAGTGAAGCTTTCTTT	CASRSGGAGGRSEAFF
.	TRBV3-1/TRBV3-2	TRBJ2-7	TRBD2	16	TGTGCCAGCAGCCAAGATCGTCCGGGACTACCTTACGAGCAGTACTTC	CASSQDRPGLPYEQYF
.	TRBV10-2	TRBJ2-7	TRBD2	14	TGCGCCAGCAAGGTGGGCGGGAGGGCCCACGAGCAGTACTTC	CASKVGGRAHEQYF
.	TRBV5-1	TRBJ2-7	TRBD2	17	TGCGCCAGCAGCTTGGCCGGGCTAGCGGGAGGGCGCTCCGAGCAGTACTTC	CASSLAGLAGGRSEQYF
.	TRBV4-1	TRBJ1-3	.	16	TGCGCCAGCAGCCAAGAAAGAACAGGGACGGGAAACACCATATATTTT	CASSQERTGTGNTIYF
.	TRBV5-4	TRBJ1-1	.	15	TGTGCCAGCAGCTTGGGGCCGGGATCGGGCACTGAAGCTTTCTTT	CASSLGPGSGTEAFF
once	TRBV15	TRBJ2-3	.	13	TGTGCCACCAGCAGAGCGAACCGGGATACGCAGTATTTT	CATSRANRDTQYF
.	TRBV4-3	TRBJ1-2	.	16	TGCGCCAGCAGCCAAGATTTCGGCGGATCTAACTATGGCTACACCTTC	CASSQDFGGSNYGYTF
.	TRBV28	TRBJ2-1	TRBD2	15	TGTGCCAGCAGTCACGCCCTGACTAGCGGGAAGGAGCAGTTCTTC	CASSHALTSGKEQFF
.	TRBV3-1/TRBV3-2	TRBJ2-1	TRBD2	18	TGTGCCAGCAGCCACCCTGGGACTAGCGGGAGGAGTTTAAATGAGCAGTTCTTC	CASSHPGTSGRSLNEQFF
.	TRBV4-3	TRBJ2-1	TRBD1	16	TGCGCCAGCAGCCAAGATTTGGGACAGCACGACAATGAGCAGTTCTTC	CASSQDLGQHDNEQFF
.	TRBV4-2	TRBJ2-6	TRBD1	19	TGTGCCAGCAGCCAAGAGGCGACAGGGATGGGCTCTGGGGCCAACGTCCTGACTTTC	CASSQEATGMGSGANVLTF
once	TRBV7-8	TRBJ2-3	.	11	TGTGCCAGCAGCCGTTCTGATACGCAGTATTTT	CASSRSDTQYF
.	TRBV30	TRBJ1-5	.	13	TGTGCCTGGTGTCGACAGTACGATCAGCCCCAGCATTTT	CAWCRQYDQPQHF
few	TRBV7-6	TRBJ2-3	.	12	TGTGCCAGCAGCATTAACACAGATACGCAGTATTTT	CASSINTDTQYF
.	TRBV4-1	TRBJ2-7	.	13	TGCGCCAGCAGCTTAGCTGGGGGGTACGAGCAGTACTTC	CASSLAGGYEQYF
.	TRBV4-1	TRBJ1-1	.	15	TGCGCCAGCAGCCAAGATCTTGCGGGGAGCACTGAAGCTTTCTTT	CASSQDLAGSTEAFF
many	TRBV7-8	TRBJ1-2	.	17	TGTGCCAGCAGCTTACAAGGTTGGCAGAAGGGGTCAAGGGGCTACACCTTC	CASSLQGWQKGSRGYTF
.	TRBV6-6	TRBJ1-2	TRBD1	14	TGTGCCAGCAGTCAGCCGGGACAGAACTATGGCTACACCTTC	CASSQPGQNYGYTF
.	TRBV24-1	TRBJ2-1	TRBD1	16	TGTGCCACCAGCGGAACCGGGACAGGGGGCTACAATGAGCAGTTCTTC	CATSGTGTGGYNEQFF